The 20 T cell receptor beta chains below come from one sample, sequenced in a study of T cells in Graves' hyperthyroidism and ophthalmopathy. Amplified TCR beta CDR3 regions came from RNA transcripts. The TCR CDR3 first-round RT-PCR relied on the HTBI primer set. TCRdb reprocessed the multiplex PCR reads via MiXCR and lists one record per CDR3 protein. Here the sample spans hundreds of thousands of distinct CDR3 sequences, 20% being singletons. Sequencing was carried out using blood. The receptors stem from a man aged 35 to 55 with Graves' ophthalmopathy.

The genes are TRBV5-6 and TRBJ2-7; 9 bases fit TRBD1. With V trimmed by 4 bases and J by 4 bases, 9 bases remained unmatched. This CDR3 has 15 residues. The V gene's germline CDR1 is SGHDT and CDR2 YYEEEE. The CDR3 is CASSVSRQGGYEQYF. CDR3 bases: TGTGCCAGCAGCGTTTCGAGACAGGGGGGATACGAGCAGTACTTC.

The chain employs TRBV9 and TRBJ2-3; 7 bases match TRBD2. After removal of 0 bases from V and 3 bases from J, the junction contained 4 bases not matched to a gene. This CDR3 spans 15 amino acids. Germline V gene sequence: CDR1 SGDLS, CDR2 YYNGEE. DNA for the CDR3: TGTGCCAGCAGCGTAGAGGCTAGCGGAACAGATACGCAGTATTTT. Translation gives CASSVEASGTDTQYF.

The chain links TRBV20-1 to TRBJ2-4; TRBD1 might be the D (7 bases). The CDR3 is 16 residues long. Trimming removed 2 bases at V and 0 bases at J, with 14 bases between. CDR1 DFQATT and CDR2 SNEGSKA come from the germline V gene (reference sequence). CDR3 nucleotides: TGCAGTGCTAGACCTCCAGGGGGGCTAGCCAAAAACATTCAGTACTTC. Translation gives CSARPPGGLAKNIQYF.

This clonotype was observed at least ten times. V usage is TRBV6-6 and J usage is TRBJ1-4; perhaps TRBD1 as D (6 bases). Germline V gene lookup returns CDR1 MNHNY and CDR2 SVGAGI (reference sequence). V dropped 0 bases and J dropped 8 bases, with 19 bases sitting between them. The CDR3 runs 17 residues. The CDR3 DNA reads as TGTGCCAGCAGTTACTCCAATAACAGGGTCCTGAGAGAAAAACTGTTTTTT. Its protein is CASSYSNNRVLREKLFF.

This clonotype was detected ten times or more. The chain has TRBV7-2 and TRBJ1-1; the match to TRBD1 covers 10 bases. Germline V CDR1 and CDR2: SGHTA, FQGNSA. Germline trimming cut 6 bases from V and 0 bases from J; bases unmatched to any gene: 13. The CDR3 has 18 residues. The CDR3 spells CASRKGAGQGTLNTEAFF. CDR3 coding DNA: TGTGCCAGCAGGAAGGGTGCGGGACAGGGGACTCTGAACACTGAAGCTTTCTTT.

At least ten counts were recorded for this clonotype. The V call is TRBV18, the J call TRBJ1-1; D not resolved. This CDR3 region has 14 residues. V lost 3 bases to trimming and J lost 1 base, with 9 bases between them. Germline lookup yields CDR1 KGHSH and CDR2 LQKENI. For the CDR3, the DNA is TGTGCCAGCTCACCCCGACAACAGAACACTGAAGCTTTCTTT. Translation gives CASSPRQQNTEAFF. The full variable domain, in which reference TRBV18 and TRBJ1-1 provide the parts outside the CDR3, is NAGVMQNPRHLVRRRGQEARLRCSPMKGHSHVYWYRQLPEEGLKFMVYLQKENIIDESGMPKERFSAEFPKEGPSILRIQQVVRGDSAAYFCASSPRQQNTEAFFGQGTRLTVV.

This clonotype was counted only a few times. The chain combines TRBV7-2 with TRBJ2-3; 8 nucleotides align to TRBD2. Looked up from germline, CDR1 is SGHTA and CDR2 is FQGNSA. The CDR3 runs to 15 residues. Germline trimming cut 5 bases from V and 3 bases from J; bases unmatched to any gene: 7. The CDR3: CASSAGLAETDTQYF. The CDR3 DNA follows: TGTGCCAGCAGCGCCGGACTAGCTGAGACAGATACGCAGTATTTT.

This clonotype was seen more than once but under ten times. In DNA, the CDR3 is TGTGCCAGCACTAGCCGGGGACTAGCGTCCACCGGGGAGCTGTTTTTT. Translation gives CASTSRGLASTGELFF. V gene TRBV6-1 combines with J gene TRBJ2-2; 10 nucleotides align to TRBD2. This CDR3 has 16 residues. Germline trimming cut 7 bases from V and 4 bases from J; bases unmatched to any gene: 9. Per the germline V gene, CDR1 is MNHNS and CDR2 is SASEGT.

This clonotype showed up many times. The CDR3 loop is CAWSRYMNTEAFF. CDR3 bases: TGTGCCTGGAGTAGGTACATGAACACTGAAGCTTTCTTT. The chain uses TRBV30 and TRBJ1-1; no firm D call. CDR1 GTSNPN and CDR2 SVGIG come from the germline V gene (reference sequence). CDR3 size: 13 residues. Trimming pared 2 bases from V and 0 bases from J, leaving 7 bases between.

Points on this clonotype: Since a much larger clone is just one base distant, this may be a read error. J is TRBJ2-7 and V is TRBV6-2 or TRBV6-3, with TRBD2 identical over 16 bases. The CDR3 runs to 19 residues. Per germline, CDR1 MNHEY and CDR2 SVGEGT. CDR3 DNA: TGTGCCAGCAGTCAGGGACTAGCGGGAGGGCCGCGTTTTAACTACAAGCAGTACTTC. It yields the protein CASSQGLAGGPRFNYKQYF.

The rearrangement uses TRBV6-1 and TRBJ2-7; D uncertain. The V end lost 5 bases, the J end lost 1 base, and 12 bases lay between the germline ends. Germline V CDR1 and CDR2: MNHNS, SASEGT. CDR3 length: 14 residues. CDR3 loop: CASSIRTGSYEQYF. As DNA, the CDR3 is TGTGCCAGCAGTATCCGGACGGGTTCCTACGAGCAGTACTTC.

Only a few counts were recorded for this clonotype. The chain combines TRBV14 with TRBJ2-7; weak D call: TRBD2 (6 bases). The CDR3 contains 15 residues. V lost 4 bases, J lost 0 bases, and 13 bases lay in between. Germline CDR1 is SGHDN and CDR2 is FVKESK. CDR3 residues: CASSPLWRGSYEQYF. The CDR3 DNA sequence: TGTGCCAGCAGCCCCCTTTGGCGGGGCTCCTACGAGCAGTACTTC.

The rearrangement links TRBV9 to TRBJ2-7, with 12 bases matching TRBD1. The CDR3 loop spans 18 amino acids. In germline, CDR1 is SGDLS, CDR2 YYNGEE. J was trimmed by 4 bases and V by 4 bases; bases with no gene match: 15. CDR3 region: CASSLRSLWGQGAYEQYF. DNA for the CDR3: TGTGCCAGCAGCCTGAGGTCCTTGTGGGGACAGGGGGCTTACGAGCAGTACTTC.

V gene TRBV5-1 combines with J gene TRBJ2-1; TRBD2 might be the D (7 bases). The CDR3 spans 14 residues. With 0 bases removed from V and 9 bases from J, the gap between germline ends came to 13 bases. Germline V CDR1 and CDR2: SGHRS, YFSETQ. The DNA of the CDR3 is TGCGCCAGCAGCTTGGAGGGGGGGCTCGGTGAGCAGTTCTTC. This encodes CASSLEGGLGEQFF.

This clonotype occurred many times. The chain employs TRBV27 and TRBJ1-2; D is ambiguous. The CDR3 extends over 13 amino acids. In germline, CDR1 is MNHEY, CDR2 SMNVEV (reference sequence). Trimming left V 2 bases short and J 8 bases short, with 12 bases between. In DNA, the CDR3 is TGTGCCAGCAGTTTAACGGGCAGGCAGGGCTACACCTTC. Translating gives CASSLTGRQGYTF.

With respect to this clonotype: This clone may be a read error of a much larger clone one base away. This chain joins TRBV20-1 and TRBJ2-3; D is perhaps TRBD1 (6 bases). Trimming cost V 4 bases and J 6 bases, with 8 bases left between them. The CDR3 runs 11 residues. The germline CDR1 and CDR2 sequences are DFQATT and SNEGSKA (reference sequence). The CDR3 loop is CSANRADTQYF. For the CDR3, the DNA is TGCAGTGCTAACAGGGCGGATACGCAGTATTTT.

The chain combines TRBV28 with TRBJ1-2; D ambiguous. The CDR3 totals 13 residues. The V and J ends lost 6 bases and 7 bases respectively, with 15 bases between them. Germline CDR1 and CDR2: MDHEN and SYDVKM. CDR3 coding DNA: TGTGCCAGCAGAGTTGACCCGGCGGCTGGCTACACCTTC. Protein product: CASRVDPAAGYTF.

The rearrangement links TRBV28 to TRBJ2-7; D gene uncertain. The CDR3 loop spans 13 amino acids. Trimming stripped 4 bases from V and 3 bases from J, with 10 bases between. Germline V CDR1 and CDR2: MDHEN, SYDVKM. Here the CDR3 reads CASSWTVGYEQYF. CDR3 in DNA: TGTGCCAGCAGTTGGACCGTAGGCTACGAGCAGTACTTC.

This clonotype was picked up a small number of times. The CDR3 coding sequence is TGCAGTGCTAGAGTTTTTGCGATAGGCACAGATACGCAGTATTTT. This codes for CSARVFAIGTDTQYF. The V gene is TRBV20-1, the J gene TRBJ2-3; no clear D. Germline CDR1 is DFQATT and CDR2 is SNEGSKA (reference sequence). Deletions cut 1 base from V and 1 base from J, with 12 bases between. The CDR3 extends over 15 amino acids.

This clonotype was picked up many times. V is TRBV30 and J is TRBJ1-1; no definite D call. With 1 base removed from V and 0 bases from J, the gap between germline ends came to 6 bases. CDR1 is GTSNPN, CDR2 SVGIG, per germline (reference sequence). The CDR3 length is 13 residues. The CDR3 reads CAWSAHMNTEAFF. CDR3 bases: TGTGCCTGGAGTGCACACATGAACACTGAAGCTTTCTTT.